Each of the 17 T cell receptor beta chains below was sequenced from the same sample in a study of cytomegalovirus exposure and HLA in healthy donors (TCRdb year 2017). Library creation used the immunoSEQ multiplex PCR assay. The multiplex PCR relied on a mix of 60 forward primers for TCR Vbeta segments and 13 reverse primers for TCR Jbeta segments. TCRdb re-hosts the immuneACCESS table, in-frame sequences only. Its copies lack some clones; in the studies checked, an unresolved V gene accounts for under half of them, and the cause for the rest is not known. The data table for this sample lists approximately 100,000 clones. The ten largest make up 15% of the sample. Sequenced material: PBMCs. Receptors were obtained from a man aged 45-60 years in good health and CMV-seropositive.

The chain recombines TRBV30 with TRBJ1-2, with D tentatively TRBD1 (6 bases). The CDR3 spans 15 residues. With 2 bases removed from V and 4 bases from J, the gap between germline ends came to 17 bases. Germline V lookup: CDR1 GTSNPN, CDR2 SVGIG (reference sequence). This CDR3 reads CAWSTDGGAGYGYTF. CDR3 in DNA: TGTGCCTGGAGTACGGATGGGGGGGCTGGCTATGGCTACACCTTC. Full variable domain (rest looked up from reference TRBV30 and TRBJ1-2): SQTIHQWPATLVQPVGSPLSLECTVEGTSNPNLYWYRQAAGRGLQLLFYSVGIGQISSEVPQNLSASRPQDRQFILSSKKLLLSDSGFYLCAWSTDGGAGYGYTFGSGTRLTVV.

The genes are TRBV9 and TRBJ2-7; D may be TRBD1 (6 bases). CDR1 and CDR2 (germline): SGDLS, YYNGEE. Trimming took off 0 bases at V and 5 bases at J, with 12 bases between the two ends. The CDR3 consists of 14 residues. The CDR3 nucleotides read TGTGCCAGCAGCGTAGACAGGGTAGGCCACGAGCAGTACTTC. It is translated as CASSVDRVGHEQYF.

The J gene is TRBJ2-5, the V gene TRBV6-1; D gene unclear. CDR1 MNHNS and CDR2 SASEGT come from the germline V gene. This CDR3 has 12 residues. V was trimmed by 2 bases and J by 4 bases, leaving 5 bases between them. The CDR3 here is CASSETVETQYF. The CDR3 bases are TGTGCCAGCAGTGAAACGGTAGAGACCCAGTACTTC.

This sequence joins TRBV30 and TRBJ1-5; D unresolved. Germline lookup yields CDR1 GTSNPN and CDR2 SVGIG (reference sequence). The CDR3 has 14 residues. Trimming took 2 bases from V and 4 from J, leaving 12 bases between them. Here the CDR3 DNA reads TGTGCCTGGAGTCCCGCGGGAGGAAATCAGCCCCAGCATTTT. Translation gives CAWSPAGGNQPQHF.

This chain links TRBV5-4 with TRBJ2-1; tentatively, D is TRBD1 (9 bases). The CDR3 runs to 15 residues. V lost 5 bases, J lost 6 bases, and 18 bases lay in between. The germline gives CDR1 SGHNT, CDR2 YYREEE (reference sequence). CDR3 in amino acids: CASSQRGTGTNEQFF. The CDR3 region has the DNA TGTGCCAGCAGTCAGCGGGGGACAGGGACCAATGAGCAGTTCTTC.

V usage is TRBV12-5 and J usage is TRBJ1-1; D unclear. Trimming stripped 0 bases from V and 0 bases from J, with 11 bases between. Germline assignment: CDR1 LGHNT and CDR2 FRNRAP. The CDR3 runs 16 residues. CDR3 sequence: CASGLVPVGLNTEAFF. CDR3 DNA: TGTGCTAGTGGTTTGGTACCGGTGGGCTTGAACACTGAAGCTTTCTTT.

In DNA form, the CDR3 reads TGTGCCAGCAGCTTTAGCGAGGGCTCGGGTGGCTACACCTTC. Its translation is CASSFSEGSGGYTF. This chain connects TRBV5-5 to TRBJ1-2; no definite D call. Between the trimmed V and J ends, which lost 2 bases and 7 bases, there was a span of 15 bases. The CDR3 is made up of 14 amino acids. Germline lookup yields CDR1 SGHKS and CDR2 YYEKEE (reference sequence).

The rearrangement joins TRBV5-4 to TRBJ2-5; 7 bases fit TRBD1. Trimming took 2 bases from V and 5 from J; bases not matched to a gene: 12. This CDR3 is built from 16 residues. Germline V lookup: CDR1 SGHNT, CDR2 YYREEE (reference sequence). The CDR3: CASSLTTGTAGETQYF. DNA for the CDR3: TGTGCCAGCAGCTTAACCACCGGGACAGCTGGGGAGACCCAGTACTTC.

The chain couples TRBV7-8 to TRBJ1-1; a possible D gene is TRBD1 (5 bases). V was shortened by 5 bases and J by 6 bases, with 16 bases between the two germline ends. Germline CDR1 reads SGHVS; CDR2 reads FQNEAQ. The CDR3 covers 14 residues. CDR3 DNA sequence: TGTGCCAGCAGCCATGGGGGGATATTCCCTGAAGCTTTCTTT. It codes for CASSHGGIFPEAFF.

The chain recombines TRBV30 with TRBJ1-6; D ambiguous. V gave up 0 bases and J gave up 7 bases, with 7 bases separating them. The CDR3 runs to 13 residues. The germline V gene encodes CDR1 GTSNPN and CDR2 SVGIG (reference sequence). CDR3 sequence (DNA): TGTGCCTGGAGTGTTCTTTCGAATTCACCCCTCCACTTT. This sequence encodes CAWSVLSNSPLHF.

The rearrangement uses TRBV7-2 and TRBJ2-3; D might be TRBD2 (7 bases). This CDR3 is 15 amino acids long. The germline V gene has CDR1 SGHTA and CDR2 FQGNSA. V gave up 5 bases and J gave up 0 bases, with 12 bases separating them. CDR3 sequence (DNA): TGTGCCAGCAGCAATAGGGGGGGGAGCACAGATACGCAGTATTTT. Amino acids: CASSNRGGSTDTQYF.

J is TRBJ2-5 and V is TRBV5-6; 7 bases agree with TRBD2. Germline loops: CDR1 SGHDT, CDR2 YYEEEE. Trimming took 2 bases from V and 5 from J; bases not matched to a gene: 3. The CDR3 consists of 13 residues. CDR3 in amino acids: CASSLFGRETQYF. The CDR3 DNA reads TGTGCCAGCAGCTTATTCGGGAGGGAGACCCAGTACTTC.

This chain uses TRBV4-3 with TRBJ2-7; D might be TRBD2 (7 bases). The CDR3 extends over 20 amino acids. The germline V gene encodes CDR1 LGHNA and CDR2 YSLEER. V lost 4 bases and J 0 bases, leaving 28 bases between the germline ends. The CDR3 coding sequence is TGCGCCAGCAGCCGGGGAGGGGGAGCGGGATTCCCCCTGAGCTCCTACGAGCAGTACTTC. This translates into CASSRGGGAGFPLSSYEQYF.

V usage is TRBV19 and J usage is TRBJ2-5, with D maybe TRBD1 (7 bases). Germline-derived CDR1 and CDR2 are LNHDA and SQIVND (reference sequence). This CDR3 has 12 amino acids. The V end lost 4 bases, the J end lost 5 bases, and 8 bases lay between the germline ends. The CDR3 spells CASSTGGETQYF. CDR3 nucleotide sequence: TGTGCCAGTAGTACAGGGGGGGAGACCCAGTACTTC.

The CDR3 loop is CASGRKNTEAFF. The CDR3 nucleotides read TGTGCCAGCGGGAGAAAGAACACTGAAGCTTTCTTT. This chain connects TRBV11-3 to TRBJ1-1, with unresolved D. The CDR3 consists of 12 residues. V was trimmed by 8 bases and J by 1 base, leaving 8 bases between them. In germline, CDR1 is SGHNT, CDR2 YENEEA.

The CDR3 sequence: CSEGQVSTDTQYF. As DNA, the CDR3 is TGCAGCGAGGGACAGGTTAGCACAGATACGCAGTATTTT. This chain uses TRBV29-1 with TRBJ2-3; TRBD1 matches at 8 bases. The trim removed 7 bases at V and 0 bases at J, leaving 3 bases unmatched. The CDR3 extends over 13 amino acids. CDR1 and CDR2 from the germline V gene are SQVTM and ANQGSEA.

V and J are TRBV29-1 and TRBJ2-7; 10 nucleotides line up with TRBD2. Germline lookup yields CDR1 SQVTM and CDR2 ANQGSEA. J was trimmed by 4 bases and V by 5 bases; bases with no gene match: 5. The CDR3 runs to 13 residues. CDR3 bases: TGCAGCGTTAAAAGCGGGAGGGTATACGAGCAGTACTTC. Translation gives CSVKSGRVYEQYF.